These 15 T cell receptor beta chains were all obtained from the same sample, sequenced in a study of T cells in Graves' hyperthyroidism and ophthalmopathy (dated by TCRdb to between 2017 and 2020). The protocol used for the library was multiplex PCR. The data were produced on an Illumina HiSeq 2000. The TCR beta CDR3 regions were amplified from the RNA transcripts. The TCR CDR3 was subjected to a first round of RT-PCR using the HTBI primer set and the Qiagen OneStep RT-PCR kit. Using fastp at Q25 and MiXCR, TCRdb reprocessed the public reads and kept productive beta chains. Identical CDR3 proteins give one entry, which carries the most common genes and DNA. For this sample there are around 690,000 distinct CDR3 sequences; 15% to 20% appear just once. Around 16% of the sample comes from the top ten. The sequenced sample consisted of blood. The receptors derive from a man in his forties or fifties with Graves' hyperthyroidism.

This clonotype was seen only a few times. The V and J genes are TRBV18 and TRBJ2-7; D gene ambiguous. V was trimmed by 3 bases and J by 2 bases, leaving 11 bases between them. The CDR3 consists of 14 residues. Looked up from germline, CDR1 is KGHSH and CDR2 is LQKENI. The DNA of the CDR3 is TGTGCCAGCTCACCGGCGAAGTCCGCCTACGAGCAGTACTTC. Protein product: CASSPAKSAYEQYF.

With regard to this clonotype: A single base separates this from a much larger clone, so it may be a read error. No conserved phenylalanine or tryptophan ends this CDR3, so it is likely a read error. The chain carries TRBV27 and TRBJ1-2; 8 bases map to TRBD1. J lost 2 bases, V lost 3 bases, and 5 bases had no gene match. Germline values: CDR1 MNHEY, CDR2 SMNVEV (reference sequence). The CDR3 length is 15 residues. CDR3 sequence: CASSLQTGDNYGYTV. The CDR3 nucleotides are TGTGCCAGCAGTTTGCAGACAGGGGACAACTATGGCTACACCGTC.

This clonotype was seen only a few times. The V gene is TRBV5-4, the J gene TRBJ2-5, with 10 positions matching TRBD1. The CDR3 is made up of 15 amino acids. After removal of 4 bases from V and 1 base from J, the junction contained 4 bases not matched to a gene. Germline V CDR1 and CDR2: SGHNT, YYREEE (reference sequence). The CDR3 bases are TGTGCCAGCAGCCCGGGGACAGGGGTCCAAGAGACCCAGTACTTC. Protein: CASSPGTGVQETQYF.

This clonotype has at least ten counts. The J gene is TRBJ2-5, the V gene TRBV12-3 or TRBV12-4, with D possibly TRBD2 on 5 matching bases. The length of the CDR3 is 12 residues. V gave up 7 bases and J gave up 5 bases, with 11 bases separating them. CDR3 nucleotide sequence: TGTGCCAGCAAGGCAGGCGGGGAGACCCAGTACTTC. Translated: CASKAGGETQYF.

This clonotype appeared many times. CDR3 sequence reads: CAISAVGADTQYF. In DNA form, the CDR3 reads TGTGCCATCAGTGCGGTAGGGGCAGATACGCAGTATTTT. The chain recombines TRBV10-3 with TRBJ2-3, with D possibly being TRBD1 (5 bases). The CDR3 contains 13 residues. CDR1 and CDR2 (germline): ENHRY, SYGVKD. The ends were cut back, 4 bases at V and 4 bases at J, with 9 bases in the middle.

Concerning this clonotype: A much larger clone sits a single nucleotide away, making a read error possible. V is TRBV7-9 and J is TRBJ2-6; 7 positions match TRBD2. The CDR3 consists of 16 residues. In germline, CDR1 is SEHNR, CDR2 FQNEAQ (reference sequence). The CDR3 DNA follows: TGTGCCAGCAGCCTATGGACTAGTCCCGGGGCCAACGTCCAGACTTTC. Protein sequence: CASSLWTSPGANVQTF.

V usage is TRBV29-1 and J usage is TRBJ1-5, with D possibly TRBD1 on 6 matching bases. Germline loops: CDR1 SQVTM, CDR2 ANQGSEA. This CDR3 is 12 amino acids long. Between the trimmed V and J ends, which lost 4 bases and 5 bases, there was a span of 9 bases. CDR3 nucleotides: TGCAGCGTTGGGGGGGCGGATCAGCCCCAGCATTTT. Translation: CSVGGADQPQHF.

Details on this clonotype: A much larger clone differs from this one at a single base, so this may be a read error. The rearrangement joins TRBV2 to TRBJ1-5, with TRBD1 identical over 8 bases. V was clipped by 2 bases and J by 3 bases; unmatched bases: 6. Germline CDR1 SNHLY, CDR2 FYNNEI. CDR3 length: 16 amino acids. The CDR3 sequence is CASSEFQGAINQPQHF. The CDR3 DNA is TGTGCCAGCAGTGAATTCCAGGGGGCTATCAATCAGCCCCAGCATTTT.

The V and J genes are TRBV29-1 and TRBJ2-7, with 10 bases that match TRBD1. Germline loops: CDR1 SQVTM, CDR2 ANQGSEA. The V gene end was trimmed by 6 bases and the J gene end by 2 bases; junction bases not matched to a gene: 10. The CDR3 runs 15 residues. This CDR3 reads CSVTPGQGSAYEQYF. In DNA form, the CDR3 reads TGCAGCGTAACCCCGGGACAGGGGTCCGCCTACGAGCAGTACTTC.

The CDR3 nucleotides read TGTGCCAGCAGCTTAGCGCAACTCGGCGAAGGCCCTAGCTCCTACAATGAGCAGTTCTTC. Translation: CASSLAQLGEGPSSYNEQFF. V gene TRBV7-9 combines with J gene TRBJ2-1; D is ambiguous. Trimming took 0 bases from V and 0 from J, leaving 21 bases between them. CDR1 and CDR2 (germline): SEHNR, FQNEAQ (reference sequence). The CDR3 covers 20 residues.

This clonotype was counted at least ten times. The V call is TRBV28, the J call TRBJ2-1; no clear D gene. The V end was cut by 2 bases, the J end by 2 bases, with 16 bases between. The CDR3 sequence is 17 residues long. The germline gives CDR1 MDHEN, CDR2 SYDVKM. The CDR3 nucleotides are TGTGCCAGCAGTTTAGGGGTCCCGTTATCTGCCTACAATGAGCAGTTCTTC. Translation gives CASSLGVPLSAYNEQFF.

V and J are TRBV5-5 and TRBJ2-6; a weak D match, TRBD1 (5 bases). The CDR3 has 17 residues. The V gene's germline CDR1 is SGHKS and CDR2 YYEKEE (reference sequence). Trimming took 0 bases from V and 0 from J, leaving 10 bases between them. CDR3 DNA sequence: TGTGCCAGCAGCTTGGCAGGACACCTCTCTGGGGCCAACGTCCTGACTTTC. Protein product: CASSLAGHLSGANVLTF. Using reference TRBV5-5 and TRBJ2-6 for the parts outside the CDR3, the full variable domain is DAGVTQSPTHLIKTRGQQVTLRCSPISGHKSVSWYQQVLGQGPQFIFQYYEKEERGRGNFPDRFSARQFPNYSSELNVNALLLGDSALYLCASSLAGHLSGANVLTFGAGSRLTVL.

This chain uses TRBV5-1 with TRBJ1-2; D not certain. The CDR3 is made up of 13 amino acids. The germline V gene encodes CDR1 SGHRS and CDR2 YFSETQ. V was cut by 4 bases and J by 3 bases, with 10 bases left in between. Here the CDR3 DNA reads TGCGCCAGCAGCCCGGACGGGCACTATGGCTACACCTTC. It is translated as CASSPDGHYGYTF.

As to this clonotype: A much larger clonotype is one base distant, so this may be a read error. In DNA form, the CDR3 reads TGTGCCAGCAGCGAGGGACTAGCGGGCAATGAGCAGTGCTTC. Its translation: CASSEGLAGNEQCF. The V call is TRBV9, the J call TRBJ2-1, with 12 bases fitting TRBD2. Germline-derived CDR1 and CDR2 are SGDLS and YYNGEE. CDR3 length equals 14 residues.

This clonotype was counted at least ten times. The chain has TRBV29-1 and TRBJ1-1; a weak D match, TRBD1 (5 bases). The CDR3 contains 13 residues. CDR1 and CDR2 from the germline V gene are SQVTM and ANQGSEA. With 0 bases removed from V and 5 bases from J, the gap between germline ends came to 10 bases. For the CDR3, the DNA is TGCAGCGTTGAAGAAGTTTGGGGGACTGAAGCTTTCTTT. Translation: CSVEEVWGTEAFF.